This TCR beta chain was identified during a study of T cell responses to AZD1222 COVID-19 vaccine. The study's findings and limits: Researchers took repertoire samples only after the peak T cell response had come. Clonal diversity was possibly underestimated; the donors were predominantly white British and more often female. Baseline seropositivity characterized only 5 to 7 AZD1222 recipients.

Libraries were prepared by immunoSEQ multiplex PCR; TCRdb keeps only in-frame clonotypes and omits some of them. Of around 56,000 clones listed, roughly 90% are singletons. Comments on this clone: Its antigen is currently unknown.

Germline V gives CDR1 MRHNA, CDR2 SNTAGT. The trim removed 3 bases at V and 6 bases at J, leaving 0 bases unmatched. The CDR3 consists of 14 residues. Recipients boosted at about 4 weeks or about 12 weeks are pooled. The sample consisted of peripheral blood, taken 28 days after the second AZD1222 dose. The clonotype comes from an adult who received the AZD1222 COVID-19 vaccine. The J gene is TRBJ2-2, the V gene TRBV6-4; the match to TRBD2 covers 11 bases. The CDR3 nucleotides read TGTGCCAGCAGTGAACTAGCGGGAGCCGGGGAGCTGTTTTTT. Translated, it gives CASSELAGAGELFF.